This T cell receptor beta chain was retrieved from a study of T-cell reconstitution after alpha-beta-depleted transplantation in children (dated by TCRdb to 2016 to 2017). At the level of the whole study: The study quantitatively tracked T-cell immune reconstitution after TCRalphabeta/CD19-depleted allogeneic hematopoietic cell transplantation in children using TCR repertoire profiling.

Libraries were prepared through PCR. Sequencing was carried out with an Illumina HiSeq 2500. TCR library preparation used molecular barcoding, with unique molecular identifiers applied to normalize quantification of the TCRbeta repertoire. TCRdb reprocessed the public reads (quality trimming at Q25 with fastp, clone calling with MiXCR) and kept in-frame beta chains. Rows are combined by CDR3 protein, so each entry shows the most common genes and DNA. The sample table records approximately 190,000 distinct CDR3 sequences; 7% to 9% of these occur just once. 35% to 40% of the sample is in the top ten clones. Sample treatment or condition, as interpreted from the label and publication: allogeneic hematopoietic cell transplantation with graft depleted of TCRalphabeta T cells and CD19 B cells. The transplant recipients were children given TCRalphabeta/CD19-depleted allogeneic hematopoietic cell grafts.

This clonotype was recorded at least ten times. Its specific antigen is unknown. Qualities for individual bases were not recorded, and no much larger clone is one base off. The CDR3 sequence holds 13 residues, the cysteine and phenylalanine included. Of all the DNA, just the CDR3 is kept, 39 bases in frame from base 1. Germline trimming amounts to 5 bases on V and 2 bases on J, with 5 as the count of junction bases outside the gene matches. Looking up the germline V gene (reference sequence) yields CDR1 DFQATT and CDR2 SNEGSKA. Overall study outcomes, separate from this receptor: The frequencies of hyperexpanded clones fell over the following months, and after one year, T-cell counts and TCRbeta diversity were mostly attributed to newly produced T cells. Apparently early alphabetaT-cell count recovery about two months after transplant reportedly relied on only several hundred rapidly expanded clones derived from non-depleted graft cells. The high TCRbeta diversity at day 60 in some patients was ascribed to recipient T cells and intrathymic progenitors that had survived conditioning.

Material: PBMCs, mostly from graft donor cells, obtained 360 days after TCRalphabeta/CD19-depleted stem cell transplant. The chain is encoded by TRBV20-1 joined to TRBJ2-7; TRBD1 lines up with 8 middle nucleotides. This receptor was obtained from a male patient between 2 and 10 years old who had a stem cell transplant for acute myeloid leukemia, so the T cells may come from the graft donor. The sequence in DNA is TGCAGTGCTCCACGGACAGGGACCTACGAGCAGTACTTC. It encodes CSAPRTGTYEQYF.